These 23 T cell receptor beta chains share one sample of origin, sequenced in a study of blood T cell repertoires in COVID-19. The method was immunoSEQ multiplex PCR; TCRdb's version includes in-frame clones alone and lacks a portion of them. The sample holds approximately 100,000 clones, roughly 82% seen once. The specimen was peripheral blood. The receptors shown here come from a human donor in a cohort sampled during active COVID-19.

This sequence joins TRBV29-1 and TRBJ1-1; tentative D call: TRBD1 (6 bases). CDR3 length: 12 amino acids. V shed 6 bases and J shed 1 base, with 9 bases lying between them. Germline CDR1 reads SQVTM; CDR2 reads ANQGSEA. The CDR3 protein is CSVGTSNTEAFF. Here the CDR3 DNA reads TGCAGCGTGGGGACATCGAACACTGAAGCTTTCTTT.

The chain has TRBV11-2 and TRBJ1-4, with D uncertain. The length of the CDR3 is 14 residues. The V and J ends lost 0 bases and 4 bases respectively, with 6 bases between them. Germline assignment: CDR1 SGHAT and CDR2 FQNNGV. CDR3 protein: CASSLDPRNEKLFF. CDR3 nucleotides: TGTGCCAGCAGCTTAGATCCCCGTAATGAAAAACTGTTTTTT.

CDR3 DNA: TGCGCCAGCAGCCAAGAAGTGGCTTTTGCGGGCGGCTACACCTTC. Translated: CASSQEVAFAGGYTF. The chain joins TRBV4-1 to TRBJ1-2; D is unclear. V was pared by 0 bases and J by 8 bases, with 16 bases between. The CDR3 consists of 15 residues. CDR1 and CDR2 from the germline V gene are MGHRA and YSYEKL.

This chain connects TRBV5-1 to TRBJ1-2; D unclear. Trimming pared 4 bases from V and 6 bases from J, leaving 13 bases between. CDR1 SGHRS and CDR2 YFSETQ come from the germline V gene. The CDR3 covers 13 residues. CDR3 DNA: TGCGCCAGCAGCCCCCAGGTCATACATGGCTACACCTTC. The encoded protein is CASSPQVIHGYTF. The full variable domain, in which reference TRBV5-1 and TRBJ1-2 provide the parts outside the CDR3, is KAGVTQTPRYLIKTRGQQVTLSCSPISGHRSVSWYQQTPGQGLQFLFEYFSETQRNKGNFPGRFSGRQFSNSRSEMNVSTLELGDSALYLCASSPQVIHGYTFGSGTRLTVV.

The chain joins TRBV7-9 to TRBJ2-3; 10 nucleotides agree with TRBD2. Trimming removed 4 bases from V and 5 bases from J; junction bases left unmatched: 6. CDR1 is SEHNR, CDR2 FQNEAQ, per germline (reference sequence). The CDR3 runs to 15 residues. CDR3 coding DNA: TGTGCCAGCAGCTCGGGGACTAGCGTAGGAGATACGCAGTATTTT. It translates to CASSSGTSVGDTQYF. Drawing the rest from reference TRBV7-9 and TRBJ2-3, the complete variable domain is DTGVSQNPRHKITKRGQNVTFRCDPISEHNRLYWYRQTLGQGPEFLTYFQNEAQLEKSRLLSDRFSAERPKGSFSTLEIQRTEQGDSAMYLCASSSGTSVGDTQYFGPGTRLTVL.

This chain joins TRBV7-8 and TRBJ2-5; D is possibly TRBD1 (6 bases). V was pared by 5 bases and J by 3 bases, with 13 bases between. The CDR3 has 14 residues. The V gene's germline CDR1 is SGHVS and CDR2 FQNEAQ. CDR3 in DNA: TGTGCCAGCAGCCCAACAGGGAGAGAAGAGACCCAGTACTTC. Translated, it gives CASSPTGREETQYF.

The genes are TRBV9 and TRBJ1-3, with 12 bases identical to TRBD1. Trimming at V came to 2 bases and at J to 4 bases, leaving 7 bases not matched to a gene. CDR1 and CDR2 (germline): SGDLS, YYNGEE. The CDR3 extends over 17 amino acids. CDR3 nucleotides: TGTGCCAGCAGCGTGCGCTCCGGGACAGGGGGCGGAAACACCATATATTTT. Protein: CASSVRSGTGGGNTIYF. Variable domain in full (rest from reference TRBV9 and TRBJ1-3): DSGVTQTPKHLITATGQRVTLRCSPRSGDLSVYWYQQSLDQGLQFLIQYYNGEERAKGNILERFSAQQFPDLHSELNLSSLELGDSALYFCASSVRSGTGGGNTIYFGEGSWLTVV.

This chain joins TRBV19 and TRBJ1-2, with 7 nucleotides matching TRBD1. The V and J ends lost 4 bases and 2 bases, in that order; junction bases with no gene match: 10. The CDR3 has 16 amino acids. Germline CDR1 and CDR2: LNHDA and SQIVND (reference sequence). Written as DNA, the CDR3 is TGTGCCAGTAGTACGGGACAGATCGGGTCGAACTATGGCTACACCTTC. Residues: CASSTGQIGSNYGYTF.

This chain links TRBV19 with TRBJ2-4; 8 bases align to TRBD1. The CDR3 has 16 residues. V was clipped by 1 base and J by 4 bases; unmatched bases: 6. Germline V gene sequence: CDR1 LNHDA, CDR2 SQIVND (reference sequence). CDR3: CASSIADNRGKNIQYF. The CDR3, as DNA: TGTGCCAGTAGTATAGCAGATAACAGGGGGAAAAACATTCAGTACTTC.

The rearrangement uses TRBV19 and TRBJ2-6; D ambiguous. Trimming took off 5 bases at V and 0 bases at J, with 8 bases between the two ends. The CDR3 length is 15 residues. The germline CDR1 and CDR2 sequences are LNHDA and SQIVND (reference sequence). CDR3 nucleotide sequence: TGTGCCAGTAGTGGCAGGCGCTCTGGGGCCAACGTCCTGACTTTC. Translating gives CASSGRRSGANVLTF.

The chain has TRBV13 and TRBJ1-2; 9 bases map to TRBD1. Per the germline V gene, CDR1 is PRHDT and CDR2 is FYEKMQ (reference sequence). The CDR3 is 16 amino acids. Unmatched junction bases numbered 10, after V lost 5 bases and J lost 3 bases. The CDR3 sequence: CASSPYLGDRDYGYTF. The CDR3 nucleotides read TGTGCCAGCAGCCCTTATTTGGGGGACAGGGACTATGGCTACACCTTC.

The CDR3 reads CASSPGANYGYTF. CDR3 coding DNA: TGCGCCAGCAGCCCAGGCGCAAACTATGGCTACACCTTC. V gene TRBV4-1 combines with J gene TRBJ1-2; D not certain. This CDR3 is 13 amino acids long. From germline, CDR1 is MGHRA and CDR2 YSYEKL. The ends were cut back, 4 bases at V and 2 bases at J, with 8 bases in the middle.

V usage is TRBV5-1 and J usage is TRBJ2-5, with 9 nucleotides matching TRBD2. The CDR3 has 17 residues. CDR1 SGHRS and CDR2 YFSETQ come from the germline V gene. V gave up 4 bases and J gave up 0 bases; unmatched junction bases: 10. The CDR3 nucleotides are TGCGCCAGCAGCCCGGTGGCTAGCGGGGCGTACCAAGAGACCCAGTACTTC. This codes for CASSPVASGAYQETQYF.

This clone is a singleton in its sample. The V call is TRBV14, the J call TRBJ1-6, with TRBD1 identical over 7 bases. The V gene's germline CDR1 is SGHDN and CDR2 FVKESK. V lost 0 bases, J lost 8 bases, and 4 bases stayed unmatched. The CDR3 has 15 residues. CDR3 residues: CASSQELGTDSPLHF. The CDR3 DNA reads as TGTGCCAGCAGCCAAGAGCTGGGGACAGATTCACCCCTCCACTTT.

In nucleotides, the CDR3 is TGTGCCAGCAGCGTCTACGGGGGGCCACACACAGATACGCAGTATTTT. Its protein product is CASSVYGGPHTDTQYF. V and J are TRBV9 and TRBJ2-3, with a weak D call TRBD2 (7 bases). The CDR3 is 16 amino acids. The germline V gene encodes CDR1 SGDLS and CDR2 YYNGEE. V dropped 2 bases and J dropped 2 bases, with 15 bases sitting between them.

V and J are TRBV19 and TRBJ1-1; D gene ambiguous. There are 14 residues in the CDR3. Germline V lookup: CDR1 LNHDA, CDR2 SQIVND (reference sequence). Trimming stripped 5 bases from V and 0 bases from J, with 10 bases between. The CDR3 is CASSVRHLNTEAFF. DNA for the CDR3: TGTGCCAGTAGTGTGCGACACTTGAACACTGAAGCTTTCTTT.

This chain links TRBV5-5 with TRBJ1-4, with no clear D. V lost 1 base, J lost 8 bases, and 9 bases lay in between. CDR1 and CDR2 from the germline V gene are SGHKS and YYEKEE (reference sequence). This CDR3 has 13 amino acids. In DNA form, the CDR3 reads TGTGCCAGCAGCTTGTCCCGGGAGGAAAAACTGTTTTTT. Residues: CASSLSREEKLFF.

The CDR3 loop is CASSNSLSRAVSYEQYF. In DNA form, the CDR3 reads TGCGCCAGCTCTAACTCCCTCTCACGAGCTGTCTCCTACGAGCAGTACTTC. The V call is TRBV10-2, the J call TRBJ2-7, with D unresolved. Germline V CDR1 and CDR2: WSHSY, SAAADI. V gave up 8 bases and J gave up 0 bases, with 23 bases separating them. The CDR3 length is 17 residues.

J is TRBJ2-3 and V is TRBV27, with 11 bases fitting TRBD1. The germline CDR1 and CDR2 sequences are MNHEY and SMNVEV (reference sequence). V lost 6 bases and J lost 7; bases outside the gene matches: 12. The CDR3 loop spans 16 amino acids. CDR3 nucleotide sequence: TGTGCCAGCAGCCACCCGGGGGGGACAGGGGGGAATACGCAGTATTTT. Amino acids: CASSHPGGTGGNTQYF.

The chain uses TRBV3-1 (or the pseudogene TRBV3-2) and TRBJ2-3; 8 nucleotides match TRBD2. The germline gives CDR1 LGHDT, CDR2 YNNKEL (reference sequence). The V and J ends lost 3 bases and 4 bases, in that order; junction bases with no gene match: 9. The CDR3 contains 16 residues. CDR3 sequence: CASSQHPGLGADTQYF. Here the CDR3 DNA reads TGTGCCAGCAGCCAGCATCCGGGACTAGGAGCAGATACGCAGTATTTT.

In nucleotides, the CDR3 is TGTGCCAGCAGTTTCCAGCCACCACAGCCGGGAGGAAACACCATATATTTT. Protein sequence: CASSFQPPQPGGNTIYF. The rearrangement links TRBV27 to TRBJ1-3; D remains ambiguous. V dropped 3 bases and J dropped 4 bases, with 19 bases sitting between them. Germline lookup yields CDR1 MNHEY and CDR2 SMNVEV (reference sequence). The CDR3 is 17 amino acids.

This chain connects TRBV3-1 (or the pseudogene TRBV3-2) to TRBJ2-7, with 7 bases that match TRBD1. V lost 4 bases and J lost 3; bases outside the gene matches: 12. CDR1 is LGHDT and CDR2 is YNNKEL in the germline V gene (reference sequence). The CDR3 has 16 amino acids. CDR3 region: CASSLSPGTANYEQYF. CDR3 sequence (DNA): TGTGCCAGCAGCCTGAGTCCCGGGACAGCTAACTACGAGCAGTACTTC.

V usage is TRBV13 and J usage is TRBJ1-2; D might be TRBD1 (6 bases). V was cut by 5 bases and J by 2 bases, with 9 bases left in between. Germline V gene sequence: CDR1 PRHDT, CDR2 FYEKMQ (reference sequence). This CDR3 comprises 13 residues. The CDR3 coding sequence is TGTGCCAGCAGCCACAGGGCCAACTATGGCTACACCTTC. Its translation is CASSHRANYGYTF.